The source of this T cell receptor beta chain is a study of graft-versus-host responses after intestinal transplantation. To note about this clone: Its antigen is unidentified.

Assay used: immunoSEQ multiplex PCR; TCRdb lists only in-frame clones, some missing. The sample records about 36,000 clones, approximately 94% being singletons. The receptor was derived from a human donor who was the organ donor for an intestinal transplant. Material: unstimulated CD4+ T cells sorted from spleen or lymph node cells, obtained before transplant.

The CDR3, as DNA: TGTGCCAGCAGCTTAGTAGGGGCGGAGGTGACTGAAGCTTTCTTT. Residues: CASSLVGAEVTEAFF. This chain joins TRBV7-8 and TRBJ1-1; perhaps TRBD1 as D (5 bases). Germline V gene sequence: CDR1 SGHVS, CDR2 FQNEAQ. V dropped 1 base and J dropped 5 bases, with 14 bases sitting between them. The CDR3 is 15 amino acids.